Given below is one TCR beta chain in context. The antigen remains unidentified. CDR1 is SGDLS and CDR2 is YYNGEE in the germline V gene. The CDR3 is 14 amino acids. V lost 2 bases, J lost 4 bases, and 12 bases lay in between. These data come from a study of beta chain features in type 1 diabetes. Study-level points and caveats: Healthy donors had naive, central memory and Treg TCRB repertoires that appeared less similar than those seen among patients.

As every portion of the isolated RNA was reverse transcribed, the sequencing read expressed TCRB transcripts. An average approximately 3.7 million reads came from naive, central memory and regulatory T cell samples. Sequencing used immunoSEQ multiplex PCR; TCRdb keeps in-frame clones, though not all of them. Here the sample spans 300,000 to 450,000 clones, less than 20% being singletons. The sequenced sample consisted of naive CD4+ T cells from blood. The TCR sequence derives from a woman younger than 30 in good health. The chain couples TRBV9 to TRBJ1-1; tentative D call: TRBD1 (5 bases). The CDR3 loop is CASSVTGGFTEAFF. CDR3 nucleotide sequence: TGTGCCAGCAGCGTCACAGGAGGGTTCACTGAAGCTTTCTTT.